The 28 T cell receptor beta chains reported below all come from one sample, sequenced in a study of T cells in Graves' hyperthyroidism and ophthalmopathy. Authors of the study amplified TCR beta CDR3 regions from RNA transcripts. The HTBI primer set drove a first-round RT-PCR of the TCR CDR3. Via MiXCR, TCRdb re-called the multiplex PCR reads, giving one row per CDR3 protein. The data hold about 340,000 distinct CDR3 sequences, with 15% to 20% observed a single time. The specimen was blood. These TCRs come from a woman aged 45 to 65 with Graves' hyperthyroidism.

This rearrangement joins TRBV6-1 to TRBJ1-1, with D unclear. V shed 6 bases and J shed 7 bases, with 12 bases lying between them. CDR1 and CDR2 from the germline V gene are MNHNS and SASEGT. The CDR3 has 12 residues. The CDR3 region is CASSPPGSEAFF. In DNA, the CDR3 is TGTGCCAGCAGCCCCCCTGGGAGTGAAGCTTTCTTT.

This clonotype has a count of ten or more. The chain uses TRBV2 and TRBJ1-5; TRBD1 is a possible D gene (6 bases). V dropped 7 bases and J dropped 4 bases, with 17 bases sitting between them. This CDR3 contains 15 residues. Looked up from germline, CDR1 is SNHLY and CDR2 is FYNNEI. The CDR3 region has the DNA TGTGCCAGCAACATCACCGGGACAAGAAATCAGCCCCAGCATTTT. Translated: CASNITGTRNQPQHF.

The V gene is TRBV2, the J gene TRBJ1-3; D not resolved. CDR1 is SNHLY and CDR2 is FYNNEI in the germline V gene. The ends were cut back, 1 base at V and 0 bases at J, with 4 bases in the middle. The CDR3 runs 14 residues. CDR3 protein: CASSEEYSGNTIYF. Here the CDR3 DNA reads TGTGCCAGCAGTGAAGAGTACTCTGGAAACACCATATATTTT.

This clonotype showed up just a few times. This chain joins TRBV2 and TRBJ2-1, with D maybe TRBD2 (6 bases). Trimming stripped 3 bases from V and 9 bases from J, with 9 bases between. This CDR3 has 12 amino acids. The germline V gene has CDR1 SNHLY and CDR2 FYNNEI. CDR3: CASSEGRGEQFF. Here the CDR3 DNA reads TGTGCCAGCAGTGAGGGGCGGGGTGAGCAGTTCTTC.

The chain links TRBV12-3 or TRBV12-4 to TRBJ2-6; D remains unclear. V was trimmed by 1 base and J by 4 bases, leaving 14 bases between them. This CDR3 is 17 amino acids long. Here the CDR3 reads CASSLGRTSRGANVLTF. For the CDR3, the DNA is TGTGCCAGCAGTTTAGGACGGACCTCTAGGGGGGCCAACGTCCTGACTTTC.

The genes are TRBV20-1 and TRBJ2-1; 7 nucleotides agree with TRBD2. Germline V CDR1 and CDR2: DFQATT, SNEGSKA (reference sequence). Trimming took 3 bases from V and 4 from J; bases not matched to a gene: 9. The CDR3 contains 15 residues. The CDR3 loop is CSARFVGRAYNEQFF. The CDR3 coding sequence is TGCAGTGCTAGGTTTGTGGGGAGGGCGTACAATGAGCAGTTCTTC.

The rearrangement links TRBV9 to TRBJ2-7; D could derive from TRBD1 or TRBD2 (5 bases each). Germline values: CDR1 SGDLS, CDR2 YYNGEE. This CDR3 comprises 15 residues. Trimming took 3 bases from V and 1 from J, leaving 14 bases between them. The CDR3 region is CASSAGAAPSYEQYF. The CDR3 DNA is TGTGCCAGCAGCGCCGGGGCGGCCCCATCCTACGAGCAGTACTTC.

The chain joins TRBV15 to TRBJ2-3; D might be TRBD2 (5 bases). V gave up 1 base and J gave up 1 base, with 6 bases separating them. Germline V gives CDR1 LNHNV, CDR2 YYDKDF (reference sequence). The CDR3 consists of 14 residues. CDR3: CATSRGSGTDTQYF. In DNA, the CDR3 is TGTGCCACCAGCAGAGGTAGCGGCACAGATACGCAGTATTTT.

Many counts were recorded for this clonotype. J is TRBJ2-5 and V is TRBV6-1, with 12 bases aligning to TRBD2. V shed 7 bases and J 5 bases; nucleotides not matched to a gene: 5. Germline V lookup: CDR1 MNHNS, CDR2 SASEGT. The CDR3 runs to 14 residues. The chain's CDR3 is CASTSGGAWETQYF. In nucleotides, the CDR3 is TGTGCCAGCACTAGCGGGGGGGCCTGGGAGACCCAGTACTTC.

The sample holds many counts of this clonotype. V usage is TRBV27 and J usage is TRBJ2-7; the D call may be TRBD1 or TRBD2 (5 bases each). CDR1 is MNHEY and CDR2 is SMNVEV in the germline V gene (reference sequence). V dropped 5 bases and J dropped 0 bases, with 8 bases sitting between them. There are 13 residues in the CDR3. The DNA for the CDR3 is TGTGCCAGCAGTGGGACGCCCTCCTACGAGCAGTACTTC. It yields the protein CASSGTPSYEQYF.

This clonotype was detected once. This chain connects TRBV29-1 to TRBJ2-2; no clear D. This CDR3 spans 16 amino acids. Looked up from germline, CDR1 is SQVTM and CDR2 is ANQGSEA. Trimming removed 1 base from V and 2 bases from J, with 14 bases in between. The CDR3 sequence: CSVEGSVGGNTGELFF. The CDR3 DNA sequence: TGCAGCGTTGAAGGTTCAGTGGGCGGCAACACCGGGGAGCTGTTTTTT.

The chain combines TRBV7-2 with TRBJ2-1, with D perhaps TRBD2 (7 bases). Trimming cost V 7 bases and J 8 bases, with 15 bases left between them. From germline, CDR1 is SGHTA and CDR2 FQGNSA. The CDR3 spans 13 residues. This CDR3 reads CASKGGGRDEQFF. CDR3 coding DNA: TGTGCCAGCAAGGGAGGGGGACGGGATGAGCAGTTCTTC.

About this clonotype: This may come from a read error, since a much larger clone is one base off. This chain joins TRBV3-1 and TRBJ2-7; D is unresolved. The CDR3 extends over 12 amino acids. Per the germline V gene, CDR1 is LGHDT and CDR2 is YNNKEL (reference sequence). The CDR3 reads CASSSGVLEQHF. The CDR3 nucleotides are TGTGCCAGCAGTTCAGGCGTCCTCGAGCAGCACTTC.

The chain uses TRBV5-1 and TRBJ1-2, with 7 bases fitting TRBD1. The CDR3 runs to 16 residues. Germline values: CDR1 SGHRS, CDR2 YFSETQ. The J segment lost 5 bases and the V segment lost 4 bases, leaving 14 bases of the junction unmatched. The CDR3 nucleotides are TGCGCCAGCAGCGAGACAGGGCCTCACGCACCTTATGGCTACACCTTC. Protein product: CASSETGPHAPYGYTF.

This clonotype came up many times. The rearrangement uses TRBV27 and TRBJ2-7, with no clear D. Trimming removed 0 bases at V and 0 bases at J, with 6 bases between. CDR1 is MNHEY and CDR2 is SMNVEV in the germline V gene (reference sequence). There are 14 residues in the CDR3. The CDR3 sequence: CASSLSQNSYEQYV. The CDR3 nucleotides read TGTGCCAGCAGTTTATCACAGAACTCCTACGAGCAGTACGTC.

As to this clonotype: A much bigger clone sits one base away, suggesting this may be a read error. The chain is built from TRBV6-1 and TRBJ2-7; the D call may be TRBD1 or TRBD2 (5 bases each). Trimming removed 2 bases from V and 6 bases from J, with 8 bases in between. This CDR3 has 12 residues. Germline V gives CDR1 MNHNS, CDR2 SASEGT. This CDR3 reads CASSEPRGEQYV. For the CDR3, the DNA is TGTGCCAGCAGTGAACCGAGGGGCGAGCAGTACGTC.

This clonotype was observed a handful of times. This chain joins TRBV27 and TRBJ2-7; 8 bases match TRBD1. V dropped 8 bases and J dropped 4; count of bases not matched to a gene: 7. The CDR3 has 13 residues. Germline assignment: CDR1 MNHEY and CDR2 SMNVEV (reference sequence). The CDR3 coding sequence is TGTGCCAGCGGACAGGGCGGATTGTACGAGCAGTACTTC. Protein sequence: CASGQGGLYEQYF.

This clonotype has at least ten counts. This sequence joins TRBV28 and TRBJ2-5, with TRBD2 matching 7 bases. The CDR3 length is 15 residues. The germline V gene encodes CDR1 MDHEN and CDR2 SYDVKM. The V and J ends lost 1 base and 2 bases, in that order; junction bases with no gene match: 4. CDR3 in DNA: TGTGCCAGCAGTTTATTCGGAGCGGGGCAAGAGACCCAGTACTTC. The encoded protein is CASSLFGAGQETQYF. The variable domain in full, completed from reference TRBV28 and TRBJ2-5, reads DVKVTQSSRYLVKRTGEKVFLECVQDMDHENMFWYRQDPGLGLRLIYFSYDVKMKEKGDIPEGYSVSREKKERFSLILESASTNQTSMYLCASSLFGAGQETQYFGPGTRLLVL.

To note about this clonotype: This may come from a read error, since a much larger clone is one base off. The chain uses TRBV6-1 and TRBJ2-7, with 11 bases that match TRBD1. Germline trimming cut 6 bases from V and 4 bases from J; bases unmatched to any gene: 5. Germline-derived CDR1 and CDR2 are MNHNS and SASEGT. This CDR3 has 14 amino acids. The CDR3 coding sequence is TGTGCCAGCAGCCGGACAGGGGGCGGATACGAGCAGTACTTC. Amino acid sequence: CASSRTGGGYEQYF.

The V and J genes are TRBV28 and TRBJ1-1; D remains ambiguous. The CDR3 is 12 residues long. The V gene lost 8 bases and the J gene lost 4 bases, with 11 bases spanning the gap. Germline assignment: CDR1 MDHEN and CDR2 SYDVKM. The CDR3 reads CASSEGVTEAFF. CDR3 nucleotide sequence: TGTGCCAGCTCAGAGGGTGTCACTGAAGCTTTCTTT.

This clonotype appeared a few times. The chain has TRBV28 and TRBJ2-7; D not certain. Germline V gene sequence: CDR1 MDHEN, CDR2 SYDVKM. This CDR3 spans 16 amino acids. V was cut by 6 bases and J by 1 base, with 19 bases left in between. This CDR3 is CASSPSSYSPSYEQYF. The CDR3 DNA reads TGTGCCAGCAGCCCCTCGAGCTACAGCCCGTCCTACGAGCAGTACTTC.

The J gene is TRBJ2-5, the V gene TRBV15, with 7 bases fitting TRBD1. There are 14 residues in the CDR3. CDR1 is LNHNV and CDR2 is YYDKDF in the germline V gene (reference sequence). The trim removed 3 bases at V and 5 bases at J, leaving 6 bases unmatched. CDR3 residues: CATSRDRLGETQYF. In nucleotides, the CDR3 is TGTGCCACCAGCAGGGACAGGTTGGGGGAGACCCAGTACTTC.

The rearrangement links TRBV27 to TRBJ2-7; D is uncertain. V was shortened by 2 bases and J by 0 bases, with 11 bases between the two germline ends. This CDR3 spans 15 amino acids. Per germline, CDR1 MNHEY and CDR2 SMNVEV (reference sequence). DNA of the CDR3: TGTGCCAGCAGTTTAACCAGTCAGAGCTCCTACGAGCAGTACTTC. It is translated as CASSLTSQSSYEQYF.

This clonotype was counted a few times. The chain uses TRBV5-8 and TRBJ2-1; no definite D call. This CDR3 has 13 residues. Per the germline V gene, CDR1 is SGHTS and CDR2 is YDEGEE. V lost 0 bases and J 9 bases, leaving 10 bases between the germline ends. The chain's CDR3 is CASSLGASREQFF. Here the CDR3 DNA reads TGTGCCAGCAGCTTGGGTGCTAGTCGTGAGCAGTTCTTC. The whole variable domain, remainder taken from reference TRBV5-8 and TRBJ2-1, is EAGVTQSPTHLIKTRGQQATLRCSPISGHTSVYWYQQALGLGLQFLLWYDEGEERNRGNFPPRFSGRQFPNYSSELNVNALELEDSALYLCASSLGASREQFFGPGTRLTVL.

As for this clonotype: Because the CDR3 is missing its conserved closing phenylalanine or tryptophan, this is likely a read error. This chain connects TRBV4-1 to TRBJ2-3, with D hard to call. Germline CDR1 reads MGHRA; CDR2 reads YSYEKL. V lost 1 base to trimming and J lost 3 bases, with 11 bases between them. The CDR3 length is 15 residues. CDR3 coding DNA: TGCGCCAGCAGCCAAGGGGAAGATGGAACAGATACGCAGTATTCT. It is translated as CASSQGEDGTDTQYS.

This clonotype was counted many times. This rearrangement joins TRBV12-3 or TRBV12-4 to TRBJ2-4; D may be TRBD2 (5 bases). This CDR3 has 16 amino acids. Between the trimmed V and J ends, which lost 2 bases and 0 bases, there was a span of 11 bases. CDR3 coding DNA: TGTGCCAGCAGTTTATGGGCGGGTCTAGCCAAAAACATTCAGTACTTC. Its protein product is CASSLWAGLAKNIQYF.

Comment on this clonotype: Since a much larger clone is just one base distant, this may be a read error. This rearrangement joins TRBV3-1 to TRBJ2-1; D may be TRBD2 (5 bases). Germline values: CDR1 LGHDT, CDR2 YNNKEL (reference sequence). This CDR3 spans 16 amino acids. V shed 4 bases and J shed 4 bases, with 17 bases lying between them. Here the CDR3 DNA reads TGTGCCAGCAGCCGATTTCCTGGGGAGCCGTACAATGAGCAGTTCTTC. It encodes CASSRFPGEPYNEQFF.

There are a few counts of this clonotype. V gene TRBV5-8 combines with J gene TRBJ1-1, with a weak D call TRBD1 (6 bases). Germline CDR1 and CDR2: SGHTS and YDEGEE. The CDR3 spans 16 residues. V dropped 3 bases and J dropped 5 bases, with 20 bases sitting between them. The CDR3 region is CASSSGQRQGRTEAFF. The DNA for the CDR3 is TGTGCCAGCAGCTCCGGACAGCGCCAAGGAAGGACTGAAGCTTTCTTT.